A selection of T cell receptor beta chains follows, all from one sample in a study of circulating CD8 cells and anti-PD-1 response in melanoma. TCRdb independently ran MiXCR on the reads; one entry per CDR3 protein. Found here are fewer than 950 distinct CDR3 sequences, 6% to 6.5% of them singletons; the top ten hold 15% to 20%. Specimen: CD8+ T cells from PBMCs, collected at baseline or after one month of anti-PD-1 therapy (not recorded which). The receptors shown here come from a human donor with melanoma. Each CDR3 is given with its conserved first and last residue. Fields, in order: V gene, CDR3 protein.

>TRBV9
CASSGGGPGYEQYF
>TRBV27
CASSSRSDEQYF
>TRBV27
CASSLLSMNTEAFF
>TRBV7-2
CASSSTLGRPSGNTIYF
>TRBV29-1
CSLSPLETDTQYF
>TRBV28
CASSLGRLSGTEAFF
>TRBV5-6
CASTQGLAGVETQYF
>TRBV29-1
CSVLSGMDEQFF
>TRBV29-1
CSVVGGSYNEQFF
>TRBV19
CASRGQGQETQYF